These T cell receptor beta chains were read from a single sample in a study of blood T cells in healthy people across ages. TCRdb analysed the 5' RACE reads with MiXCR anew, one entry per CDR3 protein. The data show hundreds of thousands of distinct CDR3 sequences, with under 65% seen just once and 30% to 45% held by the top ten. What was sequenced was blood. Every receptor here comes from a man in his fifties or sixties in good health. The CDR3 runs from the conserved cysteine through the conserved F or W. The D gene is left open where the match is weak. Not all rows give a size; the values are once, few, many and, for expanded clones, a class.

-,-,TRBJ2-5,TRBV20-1,CSAPKPAQETQYF,TGCAGTGCCCCGAAGCCAGCTCAAGAGACCCAGTACTTC
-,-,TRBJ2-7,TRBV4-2,CASSQDGLGCRQYF,TGTGCCAGCAGCCAAGATGGGTTGGGTTGTAGGCAGTACTTC
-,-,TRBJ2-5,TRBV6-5,CASSRPTVETQYF,TGTGCCAGCAGCCGACCGACTGTCGAGACCCAGTACTTC
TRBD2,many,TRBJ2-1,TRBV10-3,CAITGSGGAGYNEQFF,TGTGCCATCACGGGAAGCGGGGGGGCCGGTTACAATGAGCAGTTCTTC
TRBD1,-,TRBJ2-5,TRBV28,CASSPPGQGELQQYF,TGTGCCAGCAGTCCCCCGGGACAGGGCGAACTCCAGCAGTACTTC
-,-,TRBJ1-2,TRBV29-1,CSGLGYCGYTF,TGCAGCGGTTTGGGGTACTGTGGCTACACCTTC
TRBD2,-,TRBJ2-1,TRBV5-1,CASSFIGAGGPGNEQFF,TGCGCCAGCAGCTTCATTGGAGCGGGAGGGCCTGGCAATGAGCAGTTCTTC
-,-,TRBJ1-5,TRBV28,CATDRGPSTLNQPQHF,TGTGCCACGGACCGGGGGCCCTCAACCCTCAATCAGCCCCAGCATTTT
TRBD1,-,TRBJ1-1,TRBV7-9,CASSQIPPRQGNTEAFF,TGTGCCAGCAGCCAGATACCCCCCAGACAGGGAAACACTGAAGCTTTCTTT
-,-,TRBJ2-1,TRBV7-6,CASSLVIAANNEQFF,TGTGCCAGCAGCTTAGTGATAGCGGCGAACAATGAGCAGTTCTTC
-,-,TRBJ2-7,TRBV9,CASYGATYEQYF,TGTGCCAGCTACGGTGCCACCTACGAGCAGTACTTC
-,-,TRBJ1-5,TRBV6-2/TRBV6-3,CASSYPLIASPNQPQHF,TGTGCCAGCAGTTACCCCCTGATCGCCTCACCTAATCAGCCCCAGCATTTT
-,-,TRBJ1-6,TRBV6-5,CASSYRAGQTPLHF,TGTGCCAGCAGTTACCGGGCAGGGCAGACACCCCTCCACTTT
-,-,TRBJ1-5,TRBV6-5,CASSYPEGRQHF,TGTGCCAGCAGTTACCCGGAGGGCAGACAGCATTTT
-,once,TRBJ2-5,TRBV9,CASSAAAGETQYF,TGTGCCAGCAGCGCCGCAGCCGGGGAGACCCAGTACTTC
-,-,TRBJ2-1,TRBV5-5,CASINLPTRDNEQFF,TGTGCCAGCATCAATCTCCCCACACGCGACAATGAGCAGTTCTTC
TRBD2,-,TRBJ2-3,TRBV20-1,CSARRRGGSTDTQYF,TGCAGTGCTAGGCGGCGGGGGGGCTCCACAGATACGCAGTATTTT
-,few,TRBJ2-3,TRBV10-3,CAISVSGRGNTDTQYF,TGTGCCATCAGTGTCTCAGGCAGGGGAAACACAGATACGCAGTATTTT
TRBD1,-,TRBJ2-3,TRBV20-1,CSARRDRRTDTQYF,TGCAGTGCTAGAAGGGACAGGCGAACAGATACGCAGTATTTT
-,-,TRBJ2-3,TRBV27,CASSFWGNTDTQYF,TGTGCCAGCAGTTTCTGGGGTAACACAGATACGCAGTATTTT
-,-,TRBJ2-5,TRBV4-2,CASSQDGVETQYF,TGTGCCAGCAGCCAAGATGGGGTAGAGACCCAGTACTTC
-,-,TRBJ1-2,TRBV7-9,CASSLTFANYGYTF,TGTGCCAGCAGCTTAACCTTCGCTAACTATGGCTACACCTTC
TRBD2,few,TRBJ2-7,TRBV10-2,CASRPSGGYEQYF,TGCGCCAGCAGACCTAGCGGGGGCTACGAGCAGTACTTC
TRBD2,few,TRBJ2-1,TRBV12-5,CASGSSGGHNEQFF,TGTGCTAGTGGTTCTAGCGGGGGACACAATGAGCAGTTCTTC
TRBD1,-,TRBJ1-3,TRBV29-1,CSVTGDSGNTIYF,TGCAGCGTGACAGGGGACTCTGGAAACACCATATATTTT
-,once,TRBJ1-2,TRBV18,CASSPPVSGRYGYTF,TGTGCCAGCTCACCACCAGTCTCAGGGCGCTATGGCTACACCTTC
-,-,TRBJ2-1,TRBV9,CASSSNSNEQFF,TGTGCCAGCAGCTCTAATTCCAATGAGCAGTTCTTC
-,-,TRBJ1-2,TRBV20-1,CSATNPAGYGYTF,TGCAGTGCCACAAACCCCGCAGGGTATGGCTACACCTTC
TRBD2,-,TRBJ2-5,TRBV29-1,CSAPLAGGLETQYF,TGCAGCGCCCCTCTAGCGGGGGGGCTGGAGACCCAGTACTTC
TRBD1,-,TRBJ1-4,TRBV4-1,CASSLAGQGVGEKLFF,TGCGCCAGCAGCCTCGCCGGACAGGGGGTTGGTGAAAAACTGTTTTTT
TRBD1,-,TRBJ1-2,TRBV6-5,CANTRDRGLYGYTF,TGTGCCAACACCCGGGACAGGGGGCTGTATGGCTACACCTTC
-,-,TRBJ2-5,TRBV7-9,CASSFRLGSQETQYF,TGTGCCAGCAGCTTTAGACTGGGGTCCCAAGAGACCCAGTACTTC
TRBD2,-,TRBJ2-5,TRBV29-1,CSVYDPLAGGETQYF,TGCAGCGTTTACGATCCGCTCGCGGGGGGAGAGACCCAGTACTTC
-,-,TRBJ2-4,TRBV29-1,CSVEGAGNKNIQYF,TGCAGCGTTGAAGGGGCTGGGAACAAAAACATTCAGTACTTC
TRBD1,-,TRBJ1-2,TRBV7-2,CASSLDGTARYTF,TGTGCCAGCAGCTTAGACGGGACAGCCCGCTACACCTTC
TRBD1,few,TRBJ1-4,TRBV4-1,CASSPLRTGTNEKLFF,TGCGCCAGCAGCCCCCTCCGGACAGGGACTAATGAAAAACTGTTTTTT
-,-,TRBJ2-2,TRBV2,CASSLGGSNTGELFF,TGTGCCAGCAGTCTGGGCGGGTCGAACACCGGGGAGCTGTTTTTT
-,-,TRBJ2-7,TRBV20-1,CSADGGPSYEQYF,TGCAGTGCCGACGGGGGTCCCTCCTACGAGCAGTACTTC
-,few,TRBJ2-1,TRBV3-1,CASSPVKGSYNEQFF,TGTGCCAGCAGCCCCGTAAAGGGCTCCTACAATGAGCAGTTCTTC
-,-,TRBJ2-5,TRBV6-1,CASSRNGLGETQYF,TGTGCCAGCAGTCGAAACGGACTCGGTGAGACCCAGTACTTC
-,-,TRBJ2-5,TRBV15,CATSRDRTGETQYF,TGTGCCACCAGCAGAGATAGGACGGGGGAGACCCAGTACTTC
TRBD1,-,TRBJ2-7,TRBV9,CACSKGQQYEQYF,TGTGCCTGCAGCAAGGGACAGCAATACGAGCAGTACTTC
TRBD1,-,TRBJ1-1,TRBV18,CASSASSGGRGGNTEAFF,TGTGCCAGCTCAGCATCTTCAGGGGGCCGAGGGGGTAACACTGAAGCTTTCTTT
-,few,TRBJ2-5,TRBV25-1,CASSEPAETQYF,TGTGCCAGCAGTGAACCAGCAGAGACCCAGTACTTC
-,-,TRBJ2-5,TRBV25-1,CASSESGGEETQYF,TGTGCCAGCAGTGAAAGCGGAGGGGAAGAGACCCAGTACTTC
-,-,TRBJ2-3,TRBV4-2,CASSQDHTSTDTQYF,TGTGCCAGCAGCCAAGATCATACTAGCACAGATACGCAGTATTTT
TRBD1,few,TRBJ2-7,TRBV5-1,CASSLESPTGLDEQYF,TGCGCCAGCAGCTTGGAGAGTCCGACAGGGTTGGACGAGCAGTACTTC
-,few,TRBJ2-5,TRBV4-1,CASSHPPGRGETQYF,TGCGCCAGCAGCCACCCTCCGGGGAGAGGCGAGACCCAGTACTTC
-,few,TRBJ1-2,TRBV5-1,CASSLATGRDYGYTF,TGCGCCAGCAGCTTGGCCACCGGGAGGGACTATGGCTACACCTTC
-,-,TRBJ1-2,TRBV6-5,CASSYSTPGQAGGYTF,TGTGCCAGCAGTTACTCGACGCCCGGACAAGCGGGTGGCTACACCTTC
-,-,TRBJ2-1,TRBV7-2,CASRWQNNEQFF,TGTGCCAGCAGGTGGCAGAACAATGAGCAGTTCTTC
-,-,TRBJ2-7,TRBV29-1,CSVEERGVGMSYEQYF,TGCAGCGTTGAAGAAAGGGGGGTGGGGATGTCCTACGAGCAGTACTTC
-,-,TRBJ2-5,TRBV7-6,CASSFGGLREETQYF,TGTGCCAGCAGCTTTGGGGGACTGAGGGAAGAGACCCAGTACTTC
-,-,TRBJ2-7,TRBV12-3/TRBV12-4,CASSPGTGPYEQYF,TGTGCCAGCAGCCCTGGGACGGGACCCTACGAGCAGTACTTC
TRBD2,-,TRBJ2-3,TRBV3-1,CASSQRTSGGAAQYF,TGTGCCAGCAGCCAAAGGACTAGCGGGGGAGCGGCGCAGTATTTT
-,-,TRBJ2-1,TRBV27,CASSLWGPGNEQFF,TGTGCCAGCAGTTTATGGGGGCCGGGGAATGAGCAGTTCTTC
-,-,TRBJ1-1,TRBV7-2,CASSIDGAEAFF,TGTGCCAGCAGCATCGACGGAGCCGAAGCTTTCTTT
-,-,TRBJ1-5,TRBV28,CASSFGQKLVQPQHF,TGTGCCAGCAGTTTCGGGCAAAAATTGGTTCAGCCCCAGCATTTT
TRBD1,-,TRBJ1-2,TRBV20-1,CSASAGTDTYGYTF,TGCAGTGCTAGCGCGGGGACAGATACCTATGGCTACACCTTC
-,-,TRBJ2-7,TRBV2,CASSEMGTPYF,TGTGCCAGCAGTGAAATGGGGACACCGTACTTC